This TCR beta chain was recorded in a study of blood T cell repertoires in COVID-19. Trimming took 0 bases from V and 8 from J, leaving 5 bases between them. The CDR3 loop spans 12 amino acids. Germline V gene sequence: CDR1 LGHDT, CDR2 YNNKEL (reference sequence). Clones were sequenced by immunoSEQ multiplex PCR, and TCRdb holds only the in-frame ones, with some missing. The sample has about 140,000 clones, about 85% seen once; the top ten hold about 2.5%. This rearrangement joins TRBV3-1 (or the pseudogene TRBV3-2) to TRBJ2-1; no definite D call. Sequencing was done on a sample of peripheral blood. The sequence came from a human donor with COVID-19, enrolled during active disease. The donor label of this sample is uncertain. The CDR3 coding sequence is TGTGCCAGCAGCCAAGACGTCGATGAGCAGTTCTTC. This gives the protein CASSQDVDEQFF.